Listed here are 21 T cell receptor beta chains from one sample, sequenced in a study of tumor-infiltrating lymphocytes in primary liver carcinoma. For blood RNA, unsorted whole blood served as the source, and germline DNA was extracted too. Total RNA amounting to roughly 450 ng was the source from which TCR beta cDNA was made with a constant-region primer. Three-round nested multiplex PCR performed with slightly modified ARM-PCR produced the TCR beta libraries. TRBV1-TRBV30 forward primers paired with a C-beta reverse primer drove the first two PCR rounds, around 9 cycles each. TCRdb re-called the multiplex PCR reads through MiXCR, storing one row per CDR3 protein. The sample contains some 180,000 distinct CDR3 sequences, roughly three fifths of which appear only once. What was sequenced was peripheral blood. These receptors all come from a man aged 35 to 55 with primary liver carcinoma and hepatitis B virus infection.

This chain connects TRBV4-2 to TRBJ2-1; 14 bases map to TRBD2. There are 16 residues in the CDR3. Per the germline V gene, CDR1 is LGHNA and CDR2 is YNFKEQ. V gave up 4 bases and J gave up 3 bases; unmatched junction bases: 2. The CDR3 DNA follows: TGTGCCAGCAGCCGGACTAGCGGGGGGTACTACAATGAGCAGTTCTTC. It yields the protein CASSRTSGGYYNEQFF.

Remarks on this clonotype: A much bigger clone sits one base away, suggesting this may be a read error. This rearrangement joins TRBV6-6 to TRBJ2-4, with D unclear. CDR1 MNHNY and CDR2 SVGAGI come from the germline V gene (reference sequence). This CDR3 is built from 14 residues. The CDR3 reads CASSYSETKNILYF. CDR3 sequence (DNA): TGTGCCAGCAGTTACTCGGAAACCAAAAACATTCTGTACTTC.

About this clonotype itself: A clone one base away is much larger, so this may be a read error. V usage is TRBV11-1 and J usage is TRBJ2-1; D unclear. The CDR3 length is 12 residues. With 8 bases removed from V and 9 bases from J, the gap between germline ends came to 14 bases. The germline V gene encodes CDR1 SGHAT and CDR2 FQDESV (reference sequence). The CDR3 DNA follows: TGTGCCAGCTCCAGTGTCGGGCGTGAGCAGTTCTTC. This translates into CASSSVGREQFF.

This clonotype was observed a single time. Being one base from a much bigger clone, this may be a read error. This rearrangement joins TRBV7-9 to TRBJ2-7; D remains unclear. The CDR3 spans 13 residues. V was cut by 7 bases and J by 1 base, with 11 bases left in between. Per germline, CDR1 SEHNR and CDR2 FQNEAQ (reference sequence). CDR3 region: CASTAPRSYEQYF. The CDR3 region has the DNA TGTGCCAGCACCGCCCCGAGGTCCTACGAGCAGTACTTC.

The rearrangement joins TRBV4-1 to TRBJ2-5; D gene ambiguous. Trimming left V 0 bases short and J 6 bases short, with 5 bases between. In germline, CDR1 is MGHRA, CDR2 YSYEKL. CDR3 length: 12 amino acids. CDR3 nucleotides: TGCGCCAGCAGCCAAGATGCGCAGACCCAGTACTTC. Translating gives CASSQDAQTQYF.

The chain links TRBV4-1 to TRBJ2-1; TRBD1 agrees at 7 bases. The CDR3 runs to 16 residues. Germline CDR1 MGHRA, CDR2 YSYEKL. J lost 5 bases, V lost 4 bases, and 11 bases had no gene match. DNA for the CDR3: TGCGCCAGCAGCCGCCTGCCGGGACAGCCCAACAATGAGCAGTTCTTC. This sequence encodes CASSRLPGQPNNEQFF.

As concerns this clonotype: A much larger clone is a single base away; this may be a read error. This chain connects TRBV29-1 to TRBJ2-7; TRBD1 matches 10 bases. CDR1 is SQVTM and CDR2 is ANQGSEA in the germline V gene. V trimming: 5 bases; J trimming: 2 bases; junction bases outside the gene matches: 15. This CDR3 contains 17 residues. CDR3 nucleotide sequence: TGCAGCGTTATCGGGACAGGGGCTCCGGCGGGCACCTACGAGCAGTACTTC. Translating gives CSVIGTGAPAGTYEQYF.

This clonotype was counted at least ten times. The J gene is TRBJ2-1, the V gene TRBV11-2, with 12 bases aligning to TRBD2. This CDR3 is built from 15 residues. V shed 6 bases and J 4 bases; nucleotides not matched to a gene: 4. CDR1 SGHAT and CDR2 FQNNGV come from the germline V gene. The CDR3 sequence is CASRELAGGYNEQFF. The DNA of the CDR3 is TGTGCCAGCAGGGAACTAGCGGGAGGTTACAATGAGCAGTTCTTC. The full variable domain, in which reference TRBV11-2 and TRBJ2-1 provide the parts outside the CDR3, is EAGVAQSPRYKIIEKRQSVAFWCNPISGHATLYWYQQILGQGPKLLIQFQNNGVVDDSQLPKDRFSAERLKGVDSTLKIQPAKLEDSAVYLCASRELAGGYNEQFFGPGTRLTVL.

The chain combines TRBV6-5 with TRBJ2-7; TRBD1 agrees at 9 bases. CDR1 and CDR2 from the germline V gene are MNHEY and SVGAGI. The ends lost 6 bases at V and 6 bases at J; junction bases unmatched: 9. The CDR3 is 14 residues long. CDR3 in DNA: TGTGCCAGCAGACGAACCGGGACAGGGAGCGAGCAGTACTTC. This translates into CASRRTGTGSEQYF.

With regard to this clonotype: An end of the junction does not agree with germline; a read error may underlie this. The chain combines TRBV4-1 with TRBJ2-4; TRBD1 might be the D (6 bases). Germline CDR1 and CDR2: MGHRA and YSYEKL. The CDR3 extends over 14 amino acids. The CDR3 is CASNQAGARDIQYF. The CDR3 region has the DNA TGCGCCAGCAACCAAGCAGGGGCCAGGGACATTCAGTACTTC.

The J gene is TRBJ2-3, the V gene TRBV12-3 or TRBV12-4, with TRBD2 identical over 8 bases. Trimming took 5 bases from V and 3 from J; bases not matched to a gene: 7. The CDR3 spans 15 residues. CDR3 bases: TGTGCCAGCAGTACCCCGGGACTAGAGACAGATACGCAGTATTTT. It encodes CASSTPGLETDTQYF.

This clonotype turned up a few times. The chain is built from TRBV29-1 and TRBJ2-5, with a weak D call TRBD2 (7 bases). Trimming left V 6 bases short and J 4 bases short, with 12 bases between. From germline, CDR1 is SQVTM and CDR2 ANQGSEA. The CDR3 has 12 amino acids. The CDR3 DNA sequence: TGCAGCGTGGGAGGGGGGGGAGAGACCCAGTACTTC. Amino acids: CSVGGGGETQYF.

This clonotype was detected once. The DNA of the CDR3 is TGTGCCAGCAGCCCCGTTCCGGTACAGGGGCCTAATTCACCCCTCCACTTT. Protein: CASSPVPVQGPNSPLHF. The chain uses TRBV6-5 and TRBJ1-6; 7 bases fit TRBD1. The CDR3 sequence is 17 residues long. Germline loops: CDR1 MNHEY, CDR2 SVGAGI. The V segment lost 6 bases and the J segment 6 bases; nucleotides outside the gene matches: 14.

This clonotype appeared a few times. The chain combines TRBV29-1 with TRBJ2-3; no clear D. The germline V gene has CDR1 SQVTM and CDR2 ANQGSEA. The ends were cut back, 4 bases at V and 0 bases at J, with 11 bases in the middle. The CDR3 is made up of 14 amino acids. This CDR3 is CSVVPDSSTDTQYF. The CDR3 bases are TGCAGCGTTGTACCAGACTCTAGCACAGATACGCAGTATTTT.

This chain uses TRBV6-5 with TRBJ2-1; 9 bases are a match to TRBD2. Unmatched junction bases numbered 2, after V lost 2 bases and J lost 6 bases. This CDR3 spans 14 amino acids. In germline, CDR1 is MNHEY, CDR2 SVGAGI. CDR3 amino acids: CASSYGTSSNEQFF. The CDR3 DNA reads TGTGCCAGCAGTTACGGGACTAGCAGCAATGAGCAGTTCTTC.

In the case of this clonotype: A much larger clone differs from this one at a single base, so this may be a read error. The chain joins TRBV11-2 to TRBJ1-1; 7 bases are a match to TRBD1. CDR1 and CDR2 from the germline V gene are SGHAT and FQNNGV. There are 16 residues in the CDR3. J gave up 3 bases and V 1 base, and 8 bases lay outside the gene matches. CDR3 nucleotides: TGTGCCAGCAGCTTAGGTCCGACAGGGAGGGACACTGAAGCTTTCTTT. The encoded protein is CASSLGPTGRDTEAFF.

In regard to this clonotype: It may be a read error: a sequence one base away is much more abundant. Here the CDR3 omits its conserved ending phenylalanine or tryptophan, so a read error is the likely source. This rearrangement joins TRBV12-3 or TRBV12-4 to TRBJ2-7; D perhaps matches TRBD1 (5 bases). V lost 3 bases to trimming and J lost 3 bases, with 9 bases between them. CDR3 length: 13 residues. CDR3 bases: TGTGCCAGCAGTTTCCAGGGTGGCTACGAGCAGTACTCC. It is translated as CASSFQGGYEQYS.

This clonotype was seen many times. The chain has TRBV12-3 or TRBV12-4 and TRBJ2-7, with 7 bases matching TRBD1. The CDR3 is 14 residues long. With V trimmed by 5 bases and J by 0 bases, 4 bases remained unmatched. This CDR3 reads CASSLDRDSYEQYF. CDR3 bases: TGTGCCAGCAGTCTAGACAGGGACTCCTACGAGCAGTACTTC.

This clonotype was seen a handful of times. This rearrangement joins TRBV6-5 to TRBJ1-3; the match to TRBD1 covers 10 bases. Unmatched junction bases numbered 5, after V lost 6 bases and J lost 0 bases. Per germline, CDR1 MNHEY and CDR2 SVGAGI. This CDR3 region has 16 residues. The CDR3 region is CASSTRTGGSGNTIYF. As DNA, the CDR3 is TGTGCCAGCAGCACCAGGACAGGGGGCTCTGGAAACACCATATATTTT.

The chain combines TRBV6-5 with TRBJ1-2, with D unclear. V was clipped by 5 bases and J by 4 bases, with 11 bases between them. Per germline, CDR1 MNHEY and CDR2 SVGAGI. The CDR3 totals 13 residues. The CDR3 loop reads CASSRDGRYGYTF. The CDR3 bases are TGTGCCAGCAGTAGAGACGGTCGCTATGGCTACACCTTC.

The chain couples TRBV6-4 to TRBJ2-1; TRBD2 matches 12 bases. Trimming at V came to 5 bases and at J to 8 bases, leaving 7 bases not matched to a gene. The germline gives CDR1 MRHNA, CDR2 SNTAGT. The CDR3 has 15 amino acids. CDR3 region: CASSPPTSGSDEQFF. The CDR3, as DNA: TGTGCCAGCAGTCCCCCGACTAGCGGGAGCGATGAGCAGTTCTTC.